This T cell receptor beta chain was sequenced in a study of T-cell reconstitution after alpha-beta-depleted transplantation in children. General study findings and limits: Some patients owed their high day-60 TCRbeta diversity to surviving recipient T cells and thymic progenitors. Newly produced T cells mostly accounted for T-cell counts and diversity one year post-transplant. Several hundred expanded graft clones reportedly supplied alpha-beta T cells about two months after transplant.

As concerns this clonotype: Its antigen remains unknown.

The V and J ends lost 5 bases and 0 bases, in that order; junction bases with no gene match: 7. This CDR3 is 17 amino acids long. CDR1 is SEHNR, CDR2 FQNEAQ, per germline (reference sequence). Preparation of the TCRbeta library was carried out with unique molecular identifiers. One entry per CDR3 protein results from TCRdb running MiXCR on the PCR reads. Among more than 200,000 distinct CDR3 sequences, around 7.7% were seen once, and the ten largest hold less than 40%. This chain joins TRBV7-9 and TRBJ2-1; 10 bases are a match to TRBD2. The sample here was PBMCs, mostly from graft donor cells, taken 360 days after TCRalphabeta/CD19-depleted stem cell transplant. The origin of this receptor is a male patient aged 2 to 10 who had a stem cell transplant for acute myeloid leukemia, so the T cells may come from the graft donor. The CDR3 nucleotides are TGTGCCAGCAGCGCAACAGGACTAGCGGTCTCCTACAATGAGCAGTTCTTC. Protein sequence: CASSATGLAVSYNEQFF.